Presented here are 15 T cell receptor beta chains from one specimen sequenced in a study of T cells after yellow fever vaccination. MiXCR, applied by TCRdb to the 5' RACE reads, yields one record per CDR3 protein. This sample has under 150,000 distinct CDR3 sequences, with 7.7% found just once. This sample comprised CD4+ T cells sorted from PBMCs, obtained 5 days after the yellow fever booster vaccination. These receptor sequences come from a young man who received the YFV17D yellow fever vaccine.

The J gene is TRBJ1-5, the V gene TRBV2, with a tentative D call TRBD1 (6 bases). Germline V gene sequence: CDR1 SNHLY, CDR2 FYNNEI. V was trimmed by 5 bases and J by 4 bases, leaving 9 bases between them. The CDR3 is 13 amino acids. The CDR3 DNA sequence: TGTGCCAGCAGTAGACAGGTGAATCAGCCCCAGCATTTT. This gives the protein CASSRQVNQPQHF.

With regard to this clonotype: It may be a read error: a sequence one base away is much more abundant. V is TRBV10-3 and J is TRBJ1-5; D may be TRBD1 (6 bases). V was cut by 4 bases and J by 7 bases, with 14 bases left in between. The CDR3 extends over 14 amino acids. Per the germline V gene, CDR1 is ENHRY and CDR2 is SYGVKD. The CDR3 region is CAISGSGGVQPQHF. In nucleotides, the CDR3 is TGTGCCATCAGTGGGTCGGGGGGCGTGCAGCCCCAGCATTTT.

A few counts support this clonotype. The CDR3 sequence is CASRSAASYEQYF. The CDR3 DNA reads as TGTGCCAGCAGATCCGCGGCTTCCTACGAGCAGTACTTC. V usage is TRBV28 and J usage is TRBJ2-7; unclear D gene. V was clipped by 6 bases and J by 1 base, with 10 bases between them. Germline V gives CDR1 MDHEN, CDR2 SYDVKM. The CDR3 sequence is 13 residues long.

This clonotype was seen ten or more times. The J gene is TRBJ2-1, the V gene TRBV20-1, with 8 bases matching TRBD2. The CDR3 consists of 15 residues. Looked up from germline, CDR1 is DFQATT and CDR2 is SNEGSKA (reference sequence). With V trimmed by 6 bases and J by 0 bases, 7 bases remained unmatched. CDR3 residues: CSATSGGPSYNEQFF. The CDR3 DNA reads as TGCAGTGCCACTTCGGGAGGGCCCTCCTACAATGAGCAGTTCTTC.

A note on this clonotype: Possible read error: a much larger clone is one base away. The rearrangement links TRBV20-1 to TRBJ2-7, with 14 bases lining up with TRBD2. With 3 bases clipped from V and 5 bases from J, the junction kept 9 bases outside the gene matches. The CDR3 consists of 16 residues. Germline-derived CDR1 and CDR2 are DFQATT and SNEGSKA (reference sequence). In DNA form, the CDR3 reads TGCAGTGCTAGCGTCACCGGGACTAGCGGGAGTAACGAGCAGTACTTC. Its protein product is CSASVTGTSGSNEQYF.

This clonotype showed up many times. The chain has TRBV5-1 and TRBJ2-7; a weak D match, TRBD1 (6 bases). CDR3 length: 14 residues. Germline-derived CDR1 and CDR2 are SGHRS and YFSETQ. Between the trimmed V and J ends, which lost 0 bases and 3 bases, there was a span of 10 bases. This CDR3 reads CASSLEKGDYEQYF. The CDR3 DNA reads as TGCGCCAGCAGCTTGGAAAAGGGGGACTACGAGCAGTACTTC. The complete variable domain, with remaining parts taken from reference TRBV5-1 and TRBJ2-7, reads KAGVTQTPRYLIKTRGQQVTLSCSPISGHRSVSWYQQTPGQGLQFLFEYFSETQRNKGNFPGRFSGRQFSNSRSEMNVSTLELGDSALYLCASSLEKGDYEQYFGPGTRLTVT.

This clonotype has only one observation. Germline and junction disagree at one end, which may indicate a read error. CDR3 sequence (DNA): TGTGCCAGCAGCTCCGGGACCCTGGGCTGGAACGCCGGGGAGCTGTTTTTT. Translating gives CASSSGTLGWNAGELFF. The rearrangement uses TRBV7-1 and TRBJ2-2, with D perhaps being TRBD1 or TRBD2 (5 bases each). TRBV7-1 is an ORF, and what it does is uncertain. The CDR3 has 17 residues.

The sample holds a few counts of this clonotype. This sequence joins TRBV5-1 and TRBJ2-5, with 10 bases aligning to TRBD2. This CDR3 spans 15 amino acids. Losses at the gene ends were 6 bases for V and 2 bases for J; bases not matched to a gene: 7. Germline V gene sequence: CDR1 SGHRS, CDR2 YFSETQ. The CDR3 DNA reads as TGCGCCAGCACTCCACTAGCGGGACCTCAAGAGACCCAGTACTTC. Its protein product is CASTPLAGPQETQYF.

This clonotype was detected ten times or more. The CDR3 DNA follows: TGCGCCAGCAGCTTAGGTGGGACTAGCGGGAATGATGAGCAGTTCTTC. Its protein is CASSLGGTSGNDEQFF. The chain recombines TRBV5-1 with TRBJ2-1; 13 nucleotides agree with TRBD2. The CDR3 has 16 amino acids. J gave up 8 bases and V 2 bases, and 7 bases lay outside the gene matches. Germline V lookup: CDR1 SGHRS, CDR2 YFSETQ. Supplemented by reference TRBV5-1 and TRBJ2-1, the full variable domain reads KAGVTQTPRYLIKTRGQQVTLSCSPISGHRSVSWYQQTPGQGLQFLFEYFSETQRNKGNFPGRFSGRQFSNSRSEMNVSTLELGDSALYLCASSLGGTSGNDEQFFGPGTRLTVL.

This clonotype was picked up many times. V and J are TRBV7-2 and TRBJ1-6, with D possibly being TRBD1 (5 bases). Per germline, CDR1 SGHTA and CDR2 FQGNSA. With 5 bases removed from V and 10 bases from J, the gap between germline ends came to 18 bases. This CDR3 has 15 residues. The CDR3 region has the DNA TGTGCCAGCAGCGCTGGGACCTACTTAGGGTCACCCCTCCACTTT. It yields the protein CASSAGTYLGSPLHF.

Many counts were recorded for this clonotype. J is TRBJ2-1 and V is TRBV5-1, with unresolved D. V was trimmed by 4 bases and J by 7 bases, leaving 12 bases between them. This CDR3 has 13 amino acids. CDR1 and CDR2 (germline): SGHRS, YFSETQ. The CDR3 region has the DNA TGCGCCAGCAGCACCCCGGTTGATAATGAGCAGTTCTTC. Protein sequence: CASSTPVDNEQFF.

This clonotype occurred many times. The CDR3, as DNA: TGTGCCAGCAGCCTGACTAGCGGGAGCCTGAACGAGCAGTACTTC. Translated, it gives CASSLTSGSLNEQYF. The chain carries TRBV9 and TRBJ2-7; TRBD2 aligns across 12 bases. The CDR3 loop spans 15 amino acids. Germline V CDR1 and CDR2: SGDLS, YYNGEE. V shed 4 bases and J 5 bases; nucleotides not matched to a gene: 7.

This clonotype appeared many times. V and J are TRBV4-2 and TRBJ2-1, with 9 positions matching TRBD2. From germline, CDR1 is LGHNA and CDR2 YNFKEQ. The length of the CDR3 is 15 residues. With 4 bases clipped from V and 7 bases from J, the junction kept 8 bases outside the gene matches. The CDR3 here is CASSLSGLAGNEQFF. In nucleotides, the CDR3 is TGTGCCAGCAGCCTTTCGGGACTAGCTGGGAATGAGCAGTTCTTC.

V is TRBV28 and J is TRBJ1-3; perhaps TRBD1 as D (6 bases). The length of the CDR3 is 13 residues. Germline CDR1 is MDHEN and CDR2 is SYDVKM. Trimming removed 10 bases at V and 3 bases at J, with 13 bases between. CDR3 sequence (DNA): TGTGCCACCGGGACAACGAGTGGAAACACCATATATTTT. This gives the protein CATGTTSGNTIYF.

This clonotype was counted a few times. The rearrangement joins TRBV19 to TRBJ2-7, with 7 bases lining up with TRBD1. Trimming removed 8 bases from V and 6 bases from J; junction bases left unmatched: 10. The CDR3 has 13 amino acids. Germline CDR1 is LNHDA and CDR2 is SQIVND (reference sequence). CDR3 sequence: CASAPPGGGEQYF. CDR3 sequence (DNA): TGTGCCAGTGCCCCCCCAGGGGGTGGCGAGCAGTACTTC.